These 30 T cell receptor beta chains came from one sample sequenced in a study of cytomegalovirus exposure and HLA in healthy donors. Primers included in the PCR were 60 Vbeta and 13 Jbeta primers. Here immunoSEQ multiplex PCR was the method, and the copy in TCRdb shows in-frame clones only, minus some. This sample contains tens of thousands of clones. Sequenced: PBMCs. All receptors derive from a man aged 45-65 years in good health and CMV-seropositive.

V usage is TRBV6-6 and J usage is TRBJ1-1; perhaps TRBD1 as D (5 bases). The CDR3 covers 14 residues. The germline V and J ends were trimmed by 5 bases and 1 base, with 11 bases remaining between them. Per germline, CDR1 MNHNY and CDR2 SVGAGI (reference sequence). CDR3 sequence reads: CASSTHGGNTEAFF. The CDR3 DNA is TGTGCCAGCAGTACCCACGGGGGGAACACTGAAGCTTTCTTT.

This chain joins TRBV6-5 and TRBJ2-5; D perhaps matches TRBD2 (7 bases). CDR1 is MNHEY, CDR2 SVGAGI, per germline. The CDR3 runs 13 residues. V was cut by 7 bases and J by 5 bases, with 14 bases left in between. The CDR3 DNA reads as TGTGCCAGCACCGACGGGGGGCGGGAGACCCAGTACTTC. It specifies CASTDGGRETQYF.

CDR3 region: CSVTTGGDQPQHF. Written as DNA, the CDR3 is TGCAGCGTGACAACAGGGGGAGATCAGCCCCAGCATTTT. V usage is TRBV29-1 and J usage is TRBJ1-5; TRBD1 agrees at 8 bases. V trimming: 6 bases; J trimming: 5 bases; junction bases outside the gene matches: 6. In germline, CDR1 is SQVTM, CDR2 ANQGSEA. The CDR3 has 13 residues.

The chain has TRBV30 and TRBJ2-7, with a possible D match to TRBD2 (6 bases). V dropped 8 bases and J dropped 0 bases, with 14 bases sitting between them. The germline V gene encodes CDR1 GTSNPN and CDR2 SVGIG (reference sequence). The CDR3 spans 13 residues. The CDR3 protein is CALRGSSSYEQYF. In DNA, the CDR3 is TGTGCCCTTCGGGGGTCTAGCTCCTACGAGCAGTACTTC.

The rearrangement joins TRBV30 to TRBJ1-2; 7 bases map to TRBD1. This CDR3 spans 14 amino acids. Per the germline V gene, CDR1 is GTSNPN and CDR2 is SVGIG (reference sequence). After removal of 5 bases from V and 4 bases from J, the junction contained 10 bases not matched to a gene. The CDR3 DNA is TGTGCCTGGGAGGAGGGACAGACGACCTATGGCTACACCTTC. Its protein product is CAWEEGQTTYGYTF.

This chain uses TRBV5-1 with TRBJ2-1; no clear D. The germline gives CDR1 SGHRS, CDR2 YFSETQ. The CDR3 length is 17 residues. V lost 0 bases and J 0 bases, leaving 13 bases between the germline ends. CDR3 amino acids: CASSLGLPRYSYNEQFF. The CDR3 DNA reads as TGCGCCAGCAGCTTGGGGTTACCGCGCTACTCCTACAATGAGCAGTTCTTC.

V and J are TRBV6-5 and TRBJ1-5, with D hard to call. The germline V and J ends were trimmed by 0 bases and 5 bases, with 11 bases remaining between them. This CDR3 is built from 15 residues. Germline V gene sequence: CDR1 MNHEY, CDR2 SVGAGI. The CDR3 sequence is CASSYSRGHHQPQHF. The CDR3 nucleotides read TGTGCCAGCAGTTACTCGAGAGGGCATCATCAGCCCCAGCATTTT.

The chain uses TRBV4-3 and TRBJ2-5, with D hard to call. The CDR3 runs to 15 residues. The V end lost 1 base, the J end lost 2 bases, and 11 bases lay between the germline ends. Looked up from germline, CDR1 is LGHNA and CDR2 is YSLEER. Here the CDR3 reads CASSQASDIQETQYF. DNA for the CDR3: TGCGCCAGCAGCCAAGCATCCGACATTCAAGAGACCCAGTACTTC.

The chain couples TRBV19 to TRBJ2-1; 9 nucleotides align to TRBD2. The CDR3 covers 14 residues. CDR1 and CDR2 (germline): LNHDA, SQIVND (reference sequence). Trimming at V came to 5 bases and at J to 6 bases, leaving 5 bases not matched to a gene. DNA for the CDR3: TGTGCCAGTAGTGCGGCTAGCGGGACCAATGAGCAGTTCTTC. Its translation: CASSAASGTNEQFF.

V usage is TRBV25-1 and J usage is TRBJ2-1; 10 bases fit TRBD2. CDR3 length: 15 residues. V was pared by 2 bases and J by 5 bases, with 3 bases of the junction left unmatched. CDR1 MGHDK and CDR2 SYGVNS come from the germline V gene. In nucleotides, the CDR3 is TGTGCCAGCAGTGAACCAGCGGGAGGGGACAATGAGCAGTTCTTC. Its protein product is CASSEPAGGDNEQFF. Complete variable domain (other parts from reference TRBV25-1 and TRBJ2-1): EADIYQTPRYLVIGTGKKITLECSQTMGHDKMYWYQQDPGMELHLIHYSYGVNSTEKGDLSSESTVSRIRTEHFPLTLESARPSHTSQYLCASSEPAGGDNEQFFGPGTRLTVL.

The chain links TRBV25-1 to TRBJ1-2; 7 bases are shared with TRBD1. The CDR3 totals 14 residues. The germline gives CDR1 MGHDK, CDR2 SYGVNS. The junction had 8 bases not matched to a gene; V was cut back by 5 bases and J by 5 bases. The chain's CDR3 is CASSLRGTAYGYTF. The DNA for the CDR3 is TGTGCCAGCAGTCTCAGGGGGACAGCTTATGGCTACACCTTC.

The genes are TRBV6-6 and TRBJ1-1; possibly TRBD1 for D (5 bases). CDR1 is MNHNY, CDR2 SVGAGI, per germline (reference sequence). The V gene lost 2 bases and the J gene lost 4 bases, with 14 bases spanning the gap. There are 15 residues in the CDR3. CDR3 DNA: TGTGCCAGCAGTTACCAGGAACCAGGGATCACTGAAGCTTTCTTT. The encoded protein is CASSYQEPGITEAFF.

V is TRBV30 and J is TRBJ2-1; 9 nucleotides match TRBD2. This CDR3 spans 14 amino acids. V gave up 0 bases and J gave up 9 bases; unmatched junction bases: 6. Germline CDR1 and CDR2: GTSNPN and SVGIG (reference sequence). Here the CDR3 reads CAWSVRREGLEQFF. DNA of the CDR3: TGTGCCTGGAGTGTACGGCGGGAGGGCCTTGAGCAGTTCTTC.

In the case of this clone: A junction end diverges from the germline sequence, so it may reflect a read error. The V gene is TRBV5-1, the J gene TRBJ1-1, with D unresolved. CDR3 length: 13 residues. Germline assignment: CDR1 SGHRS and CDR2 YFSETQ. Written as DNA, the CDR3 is TGCGCCAGCAGCTTTACGGAGAACACTGAAGATTTCTTT. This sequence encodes CASSFTENTEDFF.

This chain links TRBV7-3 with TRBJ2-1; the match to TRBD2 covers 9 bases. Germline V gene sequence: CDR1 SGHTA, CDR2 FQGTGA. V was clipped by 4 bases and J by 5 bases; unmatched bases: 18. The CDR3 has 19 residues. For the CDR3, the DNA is TGTGCCAGCAGCTCCTTCTTGGTGCGGGAGGGCACAAAAAACAATGAGCAGTTCTTC. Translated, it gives CASSSFLVREGTKNNEQFF.

The CDR3: CASSFKETQYF. CDR3 bases: TGCGCCAGCAGCTTTAAAGAGACCCAGTACTTC. V and J are TRBV5-1 and TRBJ2-5; D gene ambiguous. The CDR3 covers 11 residues. With 2 bases removed from V and 3 bases from J, the gap between germline ends came to 2 bases. From germline, CDR1 is SGHRS and CDR2 YFSETQ.

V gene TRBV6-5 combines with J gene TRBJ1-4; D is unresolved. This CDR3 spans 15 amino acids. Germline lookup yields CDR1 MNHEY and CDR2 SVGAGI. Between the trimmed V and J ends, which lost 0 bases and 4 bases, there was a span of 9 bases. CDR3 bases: TGTGCCAGCAGTTACTCGAAGCAGGTTAATGAAAAACTGTTTTTT. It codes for CASSYSKQVNEKLFF.

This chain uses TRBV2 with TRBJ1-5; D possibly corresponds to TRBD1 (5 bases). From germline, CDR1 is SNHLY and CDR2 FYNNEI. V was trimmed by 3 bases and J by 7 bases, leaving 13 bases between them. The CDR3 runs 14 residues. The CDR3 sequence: CASSEDITWQPQHF. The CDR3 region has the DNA TGTGCCAGCAGTGAGGACATAACGTGGCAGCCCCAGCATTTT.

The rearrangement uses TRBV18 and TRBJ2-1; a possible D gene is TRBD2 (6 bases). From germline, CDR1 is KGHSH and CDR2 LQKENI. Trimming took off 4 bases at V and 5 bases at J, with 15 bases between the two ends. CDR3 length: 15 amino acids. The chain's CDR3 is CASSLETGSHNEQFF. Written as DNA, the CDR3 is TGTGCCAGCTCACTAGAGACCGGGAGCCACAATGAGCAGTTCTTC.

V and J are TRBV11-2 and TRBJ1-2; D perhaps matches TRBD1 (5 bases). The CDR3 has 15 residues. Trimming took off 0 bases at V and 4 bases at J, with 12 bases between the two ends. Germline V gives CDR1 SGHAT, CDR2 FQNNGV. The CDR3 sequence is CASSLDFQGSYGYTF. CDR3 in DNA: TGTGCCAGCAGCTTAGATTTCCAGGGTAGCTATGGCTACACCTTC.

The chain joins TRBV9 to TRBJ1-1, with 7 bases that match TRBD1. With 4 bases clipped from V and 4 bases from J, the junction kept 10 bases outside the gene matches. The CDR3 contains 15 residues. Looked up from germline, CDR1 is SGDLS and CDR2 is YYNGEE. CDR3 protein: CASSPQGQPSTEAFF. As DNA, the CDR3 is TGTGCCAGCAGCCCCCAGGGACAGCCCTCCACTGAAGCTTTCTTT.

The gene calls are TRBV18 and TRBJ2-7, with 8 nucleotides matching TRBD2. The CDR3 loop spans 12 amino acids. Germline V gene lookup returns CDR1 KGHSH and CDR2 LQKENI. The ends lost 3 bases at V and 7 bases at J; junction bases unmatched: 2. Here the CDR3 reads CASSPRGGEQYF. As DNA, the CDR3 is TGTGCCAGCTCACCCCGGGGGGGGGAGCAGTACTTC.

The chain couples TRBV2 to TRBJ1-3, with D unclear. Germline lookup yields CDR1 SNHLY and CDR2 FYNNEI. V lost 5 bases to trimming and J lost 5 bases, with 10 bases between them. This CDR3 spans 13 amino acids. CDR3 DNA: TGTGCCAGCAGTCTCTATCTGCGAAACACCATATATTTT. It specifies CASSLYLRNTIYF.

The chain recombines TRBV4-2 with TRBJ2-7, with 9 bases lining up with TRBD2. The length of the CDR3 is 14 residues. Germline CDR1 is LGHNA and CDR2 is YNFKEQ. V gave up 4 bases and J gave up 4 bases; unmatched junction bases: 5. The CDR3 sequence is CASSLSGSGYEQYF. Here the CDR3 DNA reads TGTGCCAGCAGCCTTAGCGGGAGCGGATACGAGCAGTACTTC.

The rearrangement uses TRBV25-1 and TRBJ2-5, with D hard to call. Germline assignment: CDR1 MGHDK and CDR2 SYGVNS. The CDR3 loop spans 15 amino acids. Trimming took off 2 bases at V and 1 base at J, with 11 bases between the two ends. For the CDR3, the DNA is TGTGCCAGCAGTGAAGGCTTTCCCCCCCAAGAGACCCAGTACTTC. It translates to CASSEGFPPQETQYF. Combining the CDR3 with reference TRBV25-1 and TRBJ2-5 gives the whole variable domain EADIYQTPRYLVIGTGKKITLECSQTMGHDKMYWYQQDPGMELHLIHYSYGVNSTEKGDLSSESTVSRIRTEHFPLTLESARPSHTSQYLCASSEGFPPQETQYFGPGTRLLVL.

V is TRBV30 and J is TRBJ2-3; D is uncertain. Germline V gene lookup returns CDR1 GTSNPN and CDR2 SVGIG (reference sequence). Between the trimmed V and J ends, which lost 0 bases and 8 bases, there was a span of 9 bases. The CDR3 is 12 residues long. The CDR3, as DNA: TGTGCCTGGAGTGTACAAAGCGCTACGCAGTATTTT. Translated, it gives CAWSVQSATQYF. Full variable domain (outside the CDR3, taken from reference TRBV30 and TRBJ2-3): SQTIHQWPATLVQPVGSPLSLECTVEGTSNPNLYWYRQAAGRGLQLLFYSVGIGQISSEVPQNLSASRPQDRQFILSSKKLLLSDSGFYLCAWSVQSATQYFGPGTRLTVL.

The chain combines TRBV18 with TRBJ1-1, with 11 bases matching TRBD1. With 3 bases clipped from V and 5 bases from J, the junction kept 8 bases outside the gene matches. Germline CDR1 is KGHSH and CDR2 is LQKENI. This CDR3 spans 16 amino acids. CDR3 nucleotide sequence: TGTGCCAGCTCACCCGGGACAGGGGGATGGGGTACTGAAGCTTTCTTT. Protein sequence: CASSPGTGGWGTEAFF.

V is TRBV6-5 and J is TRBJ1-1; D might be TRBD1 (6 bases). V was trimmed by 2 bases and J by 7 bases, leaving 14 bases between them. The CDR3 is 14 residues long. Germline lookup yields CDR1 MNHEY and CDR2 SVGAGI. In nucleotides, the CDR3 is TGTGCCAGCAGTTACGCGACAGGACAGATTGAAGCTTTCTTT. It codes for CASSYATGQIEAFF.

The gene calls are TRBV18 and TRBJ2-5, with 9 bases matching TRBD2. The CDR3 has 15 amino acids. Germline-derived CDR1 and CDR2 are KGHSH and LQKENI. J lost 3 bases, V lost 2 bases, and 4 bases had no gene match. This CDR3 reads CASSPGLAREETQYF. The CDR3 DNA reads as TGTGCCAGCTCACCAGGACTAGCGAGAGAAGAGACCCAGTACTTC.

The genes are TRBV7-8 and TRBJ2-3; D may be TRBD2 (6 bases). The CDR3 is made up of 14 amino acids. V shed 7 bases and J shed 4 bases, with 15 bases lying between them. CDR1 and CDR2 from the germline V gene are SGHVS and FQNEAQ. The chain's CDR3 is CASTPRETSDTQYF. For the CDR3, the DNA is TGTGCCAGCACGCCTCGGGAGACTTCAGATACGCAGTATTTT. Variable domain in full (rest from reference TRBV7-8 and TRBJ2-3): GAGVSQSPRYKVAKRGQDVALRCDPISGHVSLFWYQQALGQGPEFLTYFQNEAQLDKSGLPSDRFFAERPEGSVSTLKIQRTQQEDSAVYLCASTPRETSDTQYFGPGTRLTVL.